This record concerns one T cell receptor beta chain sequence. The antigen it binds to is not known. No base quality information exists; no much larger clone differs at one position. The sample comes from a study of blood T cell repertoires in COVID-19 (dated by TCRdb to 2018 to 2021). The study in broad terms: The collaborator samples originated in the United States, Italy and Spain and spanned the acute and convalescent phases of COVID-19. The material from the prospective study consisted of cDNA or gDNA derived from T cells, B-cell-depleted T cells, or PBMCs. Deeply sampled blood TCRbeta repertoires from subjects exposed to, actively infected with, or recovered from COVID-19 were included in the dataset. A freely available public database, intended as a resource for researchers studying the immune response to SARS-CoV-2, is where the repertoires were released. Samples were obtained from the ongoing ImmuneRACE study (first 160 participants) and from about 1,300 subjects provided by 6 global collaborators. A de-identified subject ID, COVID-19 status, age in years and sex were almost always included in the sample metadata. Where available, HLA class I and class II types were obtained from metadata supplied by the sample provider rather than from assay-based typing. What the study reported, not specific to this receptor: The amount of clinical and demographic metadata varied by source and participant and was provided uncurated.

The collaborating institutions used their own protocols to collect whole blood in K2EDTA tubes. For TCRbeta analysis, collaborator samples were shipped as frozen whole blood, as isolated PBMCs, or as DNA extracted from either sample type. TCRbeta CDR3 regions were amplified from genomic DNA using the immunoSEQ Assay, a bias-controlled multiplex PCR. The original methods were these. The number of nucleated cells in each sample was estimated from the amplification of reference gene primers within the assay. Sequence reads were collapsed and filtered to measure the absolute abundance of every unique TCRbeta CDR3 rearrangement. Productive Simpson clonality was computed per sample as the square root of Simpson's diversity index over productive rearrangements. TCRdb stores this immuneACCESS table with in-frame sequences only. Part of the clones is absent; in the studies checked, under half of the shortfall reflects unresolved V genes, and no reason is known for the rest. V, J and clone size reflect that table, while D and trimming were determined from the DNA. Across this sample there are over 150,000 clones, with under 95% seen only once. 0.5% to 0.55% of the sample rests with the top ten.

From cysteine to valine, the CDR3 is 14 amino acids long. Only CDR3 DNA remains: 42 bases, in frame from the first base. This receptor chain uses TRBV21-1 and TRBJ2-7; the tabulated D call, TRBD2, remains unverified against the DNA. TRBV21-1 is labeled a pseudogene. The TCR sequence derives from a man over 45 with acute or convalescent COVID-19. The sequenced sample was peripheral blood. The CDR3 region: CASSAATTTYEQYV. The DNA sequence is as follows: TGTGCCAGCAGCGCAGCGACCACCACCTACGAGCAGTACGTC.